Below, one TCR beta chain is given with its context. This clonotype was recorded a few times. Its antigen is unknown. Qualities for individual bases were not recorded, and no much larger clone is one base off. Receptor libraries were prepared by 5' RACE. The instrument given in TCRdb is NextSeq 500. To correct for sequencing error and PCR bias, the TCR library protocol tagged individual cDNA molecules with unique molecular identifiers. Sequencing covered both TCR alpha and beta chains, and within each sample the abundances of alpha and beta sequences were tightly co-correlated. The original methods were these. Decombinator V4 was used to annotate the V gene, J gene and CDR3 of the TCR sequences. Expanded TCRs were defined as changing significantly between any two time points under a Poisson model with p below 0.0001. Abundances of TCRs were expressed as counts per million after normalisation to the total number of TCRs sequenced in each sample. TRAV1-2 paired with TRAJ12, TRAJ20 or TRAJ33 defined MAIT TCRs, while TRAV10 paired with TRAJ18 defined iNKT TCRs. VDJdb, accessed on 1 November 2021, was searched for TCRs annotated for CMV, EBV and SARS-CoV-2, and TCRs annotated for more than one antigen were excluded. TCRdb passed the public sequencing reads through fastp at Q25 and MiXCR, retaining productive beta sequences. Each record represents a unique CDR3 protein, reported with the most common genes and DNA among its rows. What appears here as the V and J calls and clone size reflects TCRdb's work, not the paper's. Across this sample there are more than 40,000 distinct CDR3 sequences, with roughly 7.3% seen only once. The ten largest clones add up to 6.5% to 8.5% of the sample.

The sample comes from a study of early T cells in non-severe SARS-CoV-2 infection (dated by TCRdb to the early 2020s). Background on the whole study: TCR sequencing used bulk RNA from unsorted whole blood, so alpha and beta chains could not be paired.

CDR1 and CDR2 are drawn from the germline V gene (reference sequence): SGHNT, YYREEE. Counted from cysteine to phenylalanine, this CDR3 has 15 amino acids. The only DNA kept is the CDR3, 45 bases in frame from the first base. Between the V and J ends, shortened by 4 bases and 1 base respectively, the junction contains 11 bases. This was a case-control study nested in a cohort of healthcare workers in London, UK, who had nasopharyngeal swab PCR tests and blood samples taken every week. Healthcare workers were enrolled in the week of the UK lockdown, from 23 to 31 March 2020, and were followed every week for up to roughly 16 weeks. Points the paper makes about the study in general: VDJdb matching was skewed toward anti-spike CD8 responses, so virus-specific expansions were likely underestimated and private and CD4 specificities were missed.

The receptor was isolated from an adult who was a healthcare worker with PCR-confirmed SARS-CoV-2 infection or an uninfected control (not recorded which). The rearrangement combines TRBV5-4 with TRBJ1-4; matching of 5 bases hints at TRBD1 as the D gene. The sequencing sample was made of whole blood. CDR3 sequence: CASSQRGETNEKLFF. The bases read TGTGCCAGCAGCCAGAGGGGCGAAACTAATGAAAAACTGTTTTTT.